The clone carrying this T cell receptor (beta chain) has ten or more counts. Its matching antigen is unknown. The data were taken from a study of naive and memory T cell subsets. Study-level results: A clonotype means one alpha or beta sequence, not an alpha/beta pair. No ground truth validated the naive and memory repertoire findings. Naive and memory subsets had different power law exponents for TCR abundance.

Two oligonucleotides, mixed equimolar, formed the beta constant-region primer covering TRBC1 and TRBC2. Ligated cDNA was amplified by four rounds of PCR with nested alpha and beta constant-region primers and SP2. A 12-nucleotide UMI and the SP2 primer were added to the cDNA 3' end by oligonucleotide ligation. TCRdb passed the UMI-ligation and nested PCR reads through MiXCR, listing each CDR3 protein once. Of some 22,000 distinct CDR3 sequences detected, about 10% appear once; the ten largest clones hold 20% to 25%. The CDR3 is 13 residues long. The V end lost 3 bases, the J end lost 3 bases, and 9 bases lay between the germline ends. Germline values: CDR1 SQVTM, CDR2 ANQGSEA.

The chain recombines TRBV29-1 with TRBJ1-3; D possibly corresponds to TRBD1 (5 bases). Input material: central memory CD8+ T cells from blood. This TCR came from a human donor in good health. CDR3 DNA: TGCAGCGTTGAGGCGGGGCGTGGAAACACCATATATTTT. Protein product: CSVEAGRGNTIYF.